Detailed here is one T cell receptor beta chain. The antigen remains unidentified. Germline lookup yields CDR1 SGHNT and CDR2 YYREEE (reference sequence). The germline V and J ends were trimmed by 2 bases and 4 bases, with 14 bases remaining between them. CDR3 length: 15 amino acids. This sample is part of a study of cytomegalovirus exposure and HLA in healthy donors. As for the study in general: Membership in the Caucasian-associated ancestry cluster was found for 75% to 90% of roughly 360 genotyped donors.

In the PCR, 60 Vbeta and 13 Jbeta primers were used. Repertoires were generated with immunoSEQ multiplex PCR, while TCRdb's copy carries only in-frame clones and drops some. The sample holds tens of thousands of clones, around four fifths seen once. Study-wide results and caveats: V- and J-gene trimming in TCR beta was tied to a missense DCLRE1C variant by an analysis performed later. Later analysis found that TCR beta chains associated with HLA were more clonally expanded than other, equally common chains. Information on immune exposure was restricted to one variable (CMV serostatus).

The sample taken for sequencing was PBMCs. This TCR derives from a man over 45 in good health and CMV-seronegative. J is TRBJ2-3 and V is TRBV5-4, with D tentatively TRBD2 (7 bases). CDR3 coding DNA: TGTGCCAGCAGCTTCCGAGGGGGGGCCCCAGATACGCAGTATTTT. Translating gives CASSFRGGAPDTQYF.